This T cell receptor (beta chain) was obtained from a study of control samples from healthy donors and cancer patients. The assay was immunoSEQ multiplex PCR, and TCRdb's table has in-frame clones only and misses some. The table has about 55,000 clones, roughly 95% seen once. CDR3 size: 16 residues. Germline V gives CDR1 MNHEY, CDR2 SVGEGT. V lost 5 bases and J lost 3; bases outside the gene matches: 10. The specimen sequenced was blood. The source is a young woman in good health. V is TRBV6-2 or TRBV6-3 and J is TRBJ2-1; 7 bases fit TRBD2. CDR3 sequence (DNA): TGTGCCAGCAGTCTTAGACCGGGACTACGCTACAATGAGCAGTTCTTC. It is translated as CASSLRPGLRYNEQFF.